The T cell receptor (beta chain) described here comes from a study of memory CD4+ T cells and cytomegalovirus serostatus. About the study: Of the healthy Belgian adults, 9 were CMV seropositive and 20 to 30 seronegative. Study-wide results and caveats: Each of 67 CMV-associated TCRbeta sequences occurred in one to five individuals. Median bootstrapped AUC for CMV status was about 0.96 originally, approximately 0.9 US-trained.

The method was immunoSEQ multiplex PCR; TCRdb's version includes in-frame clones alone and lacks a portion of them. Of some 45,000 clones listed, around 76% were seen once; the top ten hold about 1.1%. Worth noting for this clone: Its matching antigen is unknown.

From germline, CDR1 is SGHRS and CDR2 YFSETQ. Unmatched junction bases numbered 4, after V lost 0 bases and J lost 8 bases. The CDR3 spans 14 residues. Single viable CD3+CD4+CD8-CD45RO+ cells were sorted as the memory CD4+ T cells. The sequence derives from an adult in good health and CMV-seropositive. The specimen was memory CD4+ T cells from blood. V and J are TRBV5-1 and TRBJ1-4, with 7 positions matching TRBD1. CDR3 DNA: TGCGCCAGCAGCTTGGAAGGCAGGGGGGAAAAACTGTTTTTT. Protein product: CASSLEGRGEKLFF.